This T cell receptor (beta chain) was found in a study of Ad26.COV2.S vaccination and SARS-CoV-2 variants. The study, taken as a whole, reports: Measurements of TCR breadth and depth may have given underestimates of the total T cell responses.

CDR1 and CDR2 (germline): SQVTM, ANQGSEA. The CDR3 sequence is 17 residues long. Trimming removed 4 bases from V and 1 base from J, with 19 bases in between. A word on this clone: The antigen is undetermined.

Assay used: immunoSEQ multiplex PCR; TCRdb lists only in-frame clones, some missing. The sample holds just over 350,000 clones, 90% to 95% seen once. The TCR originated in a human donor who had recovered from COVID-19. This chain joins TRBV29-1 and TRBJ2-2; unclear D gene. The sequencing here drew on peripheral blood, taken after recovery from COVID-19. This chain's CDR3 is CSVGVQVQSVNTGELFF. CDR3 DNA: TGCAGCGTTGGAGTTCAGGTTCAGTCTGTGAACACCGGGGAGCTGTTTTTT.